The rows below give T cell receptor beta chains drawn from one sample of a study of cytomegalovirus exposure and HLA in healthy donors. Generated by immunoSEQ multiplex PCR, the TCRdb table keeps only in-frame clones and is missing some. The top ten hold 3.5% to 4% of the sample, which has over 200,000 clones, about 78% seen once. Material for sequencing was PBMCs. The receptors shown here come from a male donor in good health and CMV-seronegative. Both conserved end residues are part of each CDR3. The D gene is left open where the match is weak. Only part of the rows carry a size: once, few, many, or a class if the clone is expanded.

d_call: TRBD2
j_call: TRBJ2-1
v_call: TRBV28
clone_size: few
cdr3_nt: TGTGCCAGCAGTTTCTCAGGACTAGCGGGCGTTCAAAAGGGCAATGAGCAGTTCTTC
cdr3_aa: CASSFSGLAGVQKGNEQFF

d_call: NA
j_call: TRBJ2-7
v_call: TRBV6-1
clone_size: NA
cdr3_nt: TGTGCCAGCAGTGTATGGCAGGCCTACGAGCAGTACTTC
cdr3_aa: CASSVWQAYEQYF

d_call: TRBD2
j_call: TRBJ2-1
v_call: TRBV5-1
clone_size: NA
cdr3_nt: TGCGCCAGCAGCATAGCGGGAGGGCCAATAAATGAGCAGTTCTTC
cdr3_aa: CASSIAGGPINEQFF

d_call: TRBD2
j_call: TRBJ2-2
v_call: TRBV11-2
clone_size: NA
cdr3_nt: TGTGCCAGCAGCTTAGTTGGGACTAGCGCCGGGGAGCTGTTTTTT
cdr3_aa: CASSLVGTSAGELFF

d_call: TRBD2
j_call: TRBJ2-1
v_call: TRBV13
clone_size: NA
cdr3_nt: TGTGCCAGCAGCTTAAAGGGACTAGCCTACAATGAGCAGTTCTTC
cdr3_aa: CASSLKGLAYNEQFF

d_call: TRBD2
j_call: TRBJ2-3
v_call: TRBV5-1
clone_size: NA
cdr3_nt: TGCGCCAGCAGCAAACGGACTAGCGGGAGTAGTGGAGATACGCAGTATTTT
cdr3_aa: CASSKRTSGSSGDTQYF

d_call: NA
j_call: TRBJ1-1
v_call: TRBV5-1
clone_size: NA
cdr3_nt: TGCGCCAGCAGCTTGAATGACGGACAGTCCTCCGGTGGATACACTGAAGCTTTCTTT
cdr3_aa: CASSLNDGQSSGGYTEAFF

d_call: NA
j_call: TRBJ1-5
v_call: TRBV6-1
clone_size: NA
cdr3_nt: TGTGCCAGCAGTGAGTTTGGCGGCAGCAATCAGCCCCAGCATTTT
cdr3_aa: CASSEFGGSNQPQHF

d_call: NA
j_call: TRBJ1-3
v_call: TRBV20-1
clone_size: NA
cdr3_nt: TGCAGTGCTATTACGGACACCATATATTTT
cdr3_aa: CSAITDTIYF

d_call: TRBD1
j_call: TRBJ2-7
v_call: TRBV27
clone_size: many
cdr3_nt: TGTGCCAGCACCTACCCGGTGGACAGGCCCTACGAGCAGTACTTC
cdr3_aa: CASTYPVDRPYEQYF

d_call: TRBD1
j_call: TRBJ1-4
v_call: TRBV2
clone_size: NA
cdr3_nt: TGTGCCAGCAGTCAACAGGGGGCGGGTGAAAAACTGTTTTTT
cdr3_aa: CASSQQGAGEKLFF

d_call: TRBD2
j_call: TRBJ2-3
v_call: TRBV9
clone_size: NA
cdr3_nt: TGTGCCAGCAGCGTAAGAAGCGGGAAGGATACGCAGTATTTT
cdr3_aa: CASSVRSGKDTQYF

d_call: NA
j_call: TRBJ1-1
v_call: TRBV5-4
clone_size: few
cdr3_nt: TGTGCCAGCAGCCTAGTCAACACTGAAGCTTTCTTT
cdr3_aa: CASSLVNTEAFF

d_call: TRBD2
j_call: TRBJ2-2
v_call: TRBV5-1
clone_size: NA
cdr3_nt: TGCGCCAGCAGCTTGGCTAGCGGGAGGTCGGGCGGGGAGCTGTTTTTT
cdr3_aa: CASSLASGRSGGELFF

d_call: TRBD2
j_call: TRBJ2-2
v_call: TRBV27
clone_size: NA
cdr3_nt: TGTGCCAGCAGGAAGACTAGCGGGTTCGCCGCGAACACCGGGGAGCTGTTTTTT
cdr3_aa: CASRKTSGFAANTGELFF

d_call: NA
j_call: TRBJ2-2
v_call: TRBV25-1
clone_size: NA
cdr3_nt: TGTGCCAGCAGTGAAGGGCTTTGGCCCGGGGAGCTGTTTTTT
cdr3_aa: CASSEGLWPGELFF

d_call: NA
j_call: TRBJ2-7
v_call: TRBV5-1
clone_size: NA
cdr3_nt: TGCGCCAGCACCTTATCAGGGCTAACCGAGCAGTACTTC
cdr3_aa: CASTLSGLTEQYF

d_call: NA
j_call: TRBJ2-3
v_call: TRBV7-3
clone_size: NA
cdr3_nt: TGTGCCAGCAGCCAGGGGGGAGGCACAGATACGCAGTATTTT
cdr3_aa: CASSQGGGTDTQYF

d_call: TRBD2
j_call: TRBJ2-7
v_call: TRBV4-1
clone_size: NA
cdr3_nt: TGCGCCAGCAGCCAGGGGCCCGGGACTAGCTTTGTCCTCGAGCAGTACTTC
cdr3_aa: CASSQGPGTSFVLEQYF

d_call: NA
j_call: TRBJ2-1
v_call: TRBV7-3
clone_size: once
cdr3_nt: TGTGCCAGCAGTAGACTCCCGAGCTCCTACAATGAGCAGTTCTTC
cdr3_aa: CASSRLPSSYNEQFF

d_call: NA
j_call: TRBJ1-3
v_call: TRBV11-2
clone_size: NA
cdr3_nt: TGTGCCAGCAGCTTTCAGGGCCTGACGGGCGGAAACACCATATATTTT
cdr3_aa: CASSFQGLTGGNTIYF

d_call: NA
j_call: TRBJ2-7
v_call: TRBV14
clone_size: NA
cdr3_nt: TGTGCCAGCAGCCAAAACCCGCCAGTCGAGCAGTACTTC
cdr3_aa: CASSQNPPVEQYF

d_call: NA
j_call: TRBJ1-1
v_call: TRBV6-5
clone_size: few
cdr3_nt: TGTGCCAGCAGTAATCTCCGGGGGGGCACTGAAGCTTTCTTT
cdr3_aa: CASSNLRGGTEAFF

d_call: TRBD1
j_call: TRBJ2-7
v_call: TRBV6-1
clone_size: NA
cdr3_nt: TGTGCCAGCAGTTCCCGGGACAGTCTTACCTACGAGCAGTACTTC
cdr3_aa: CASSSRDSLTYEQYF

d_call: TRBD1
j_call: TRBJ2-5
v_call: TRBV7-9
clone_size: NA
cdr3_nt: TGTTCCAGCAGCTGGACAGGGCTGGAGACCCAGTACTTC
cdr3_aa: CSSSWTGLETQYF

d_call: TRBD1
j_call: TRBJ2-7
v_call: TRBV7-6
clone_size: NA
cdr3_nt: TGTGCCAGCAGCTTAGGGACAGGGATCCTCGAGCAGTACTTC
cdr3_aa: CASSLGTGILEQYF

d_call: NA
j_call: TRBJ2-3
v_call: TRBV5-1
clone_size: NA
cdr3_nt: TGCGCCAGCAGCTTGAAGCGAGATACGCAGTATTTT
cdr3_aa: CASSLKRDTQYF

d_call: NA
j_call: TRBJ2-7
v_call: TRBV6-5
clone_size: NA
cdr3_nt: TGTGCCAGTAGCTACGAGCAGTACTTC
cdr3_aa: CASSYEQYF

d_call: TRBD2
j_call: TRBJ2-5
v_call: TRBV10-1
clone_size: NA
cdr3_nt: TGCGCCAGCAGTCCCACGTCTTTAGCGGGATTGGAGACCCAGTACTTC
cdr3_aa: CASSPTSLAGLETQYF

d_call: NA
j_call: TRBJ2-2
v_call: TRBV19
clone_size: NA
cdr3_nt: TGTGCCAGTAGGCAACAGACGAACACCGGGGAGCTGTTTTTT
cdr3_aa: CASRQQTNTGELFF

d_call: TRBD2
j_call: TRBJ2-5
v_call: TRBV6-1
clone_size: NA
cdr3_nt: TGTGCCAGCAGTGAAGCCCTGGGACTAGCGCGAGGGACCCAGTACTTC
cdr3_aa: CASSEALGLARGTQYF